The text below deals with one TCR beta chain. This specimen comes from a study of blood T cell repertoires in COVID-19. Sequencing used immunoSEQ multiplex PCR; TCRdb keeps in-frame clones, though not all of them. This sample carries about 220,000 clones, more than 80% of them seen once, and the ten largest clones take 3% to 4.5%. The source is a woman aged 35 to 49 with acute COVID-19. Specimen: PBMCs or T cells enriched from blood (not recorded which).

The CDR3 DNA reads as TGCGCCAGCAGCCGCTGGCTAGCGGGGGGGCCTAGGAACGAGCAGTACTTC. Amino acid sequence: CASSRWLAGGPRNEQYF. The chain is built from TRBV4-3 and TRBJ2-7; 12 nucleotides line up with TRBD2. The junction had 12 bases not matched to a gene; V was cut back by 4 bases and J by 5 bases. This CDR3 region has 17 residues. Germline values: CDR1 LGHNA, CDR2 YSLEER.